This T cell receptor beta chain emerged from a study of technical replicates of blood from a handful of donors. Germline V gene lookup returns CDR1 GTSNPN and CDR2 SVGIG (reference sequence). V shed 1 base, J shed 5 bases, and the junction held 25 bases outside the gene matches. This CDR3 is built from 21 residues. The repertoire was sequenced with immunoSEQ multiplex PCR; TCRdb's copy has only in-frame clones and lacks some. The sample contains about 53,000 clones, around 84% of which appear only once. Sequenced input: PBMCs. The source is a human donor in good health. Some clones in this sample may be carry-over from other donors' samples. The chain links TRBV30 to TRBJ1-4, with 7 bases lining up with TRBD1. CDR3 in amino acids: CAWSARKGQSSGLRRNEKLFF. In DNA form, the CDR3 reads TGTGCCTGGAGTGCCCGAAAGGGACAGTCTTCAGGGCTGCGGCGAAATGAAAAACTGTTTTTT. Drawing the rest from reference TRBV30 and TRBJ1-4, the complete variable domain is SQTIHQWPATLVQPVGSPLSLECTVEGTSNPNLYWYRQAAGRGLQLLFYSVGIGQISSEVPQNLSASRPQDRQFILSSKKLLLSDSGFYLCAWSARKGQSSGLRRNEKLFFGSGTQLSVL.